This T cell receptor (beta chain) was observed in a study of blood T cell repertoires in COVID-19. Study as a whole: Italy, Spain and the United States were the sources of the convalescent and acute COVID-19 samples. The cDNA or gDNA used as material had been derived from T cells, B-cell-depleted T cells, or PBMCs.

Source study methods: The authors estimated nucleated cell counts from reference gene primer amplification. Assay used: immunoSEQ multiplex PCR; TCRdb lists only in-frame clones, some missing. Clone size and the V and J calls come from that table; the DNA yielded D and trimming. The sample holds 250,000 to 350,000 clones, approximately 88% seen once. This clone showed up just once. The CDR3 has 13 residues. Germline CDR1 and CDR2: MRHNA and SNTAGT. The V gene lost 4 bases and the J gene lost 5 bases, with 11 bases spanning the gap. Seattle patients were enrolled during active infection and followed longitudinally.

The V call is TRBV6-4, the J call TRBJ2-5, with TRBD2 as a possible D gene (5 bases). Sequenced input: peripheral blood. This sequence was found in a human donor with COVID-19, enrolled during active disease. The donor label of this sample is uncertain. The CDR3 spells CASSVEARETQYF. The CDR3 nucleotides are TGTGCCAGCAGTGTGGAGGCTCGGGAGACCCAGTACTTC.